The 9 T cell receptor beta chains presented below share a single source sample, sequenced in a study of siplizumab effects on memory and regulatory T cells. Profiling relied on immunoSEQ multiplex PCR, and the TCRdb table lists in-frame clones only, not all of them. The sample shows 95,000 to 130,000 clones, approximately 94% of them seen only once. Sequencing used non-Treg CD4+ T cells sorted from blood. The receptors were sampled from a human donor in good health.

This chain joins TRBV2 and TRBJ2-7; D ambiguous. V was clipped by 5 bases and J by 7 bases, with 9 bases between them. The CDR3 is 11 amino acids. Germline V gives CDR1 SNHLY, CDR2 FYNNEI. This CDR3 is CASSTFVEQYF. CDR3 DNA sequence: TGTGCCAGCAGTACGTTCGTGGAGCAGTACTTC.

This clone is a singleton in its sample. V usage is TRBV9 and J usage is TRBJ1-2; D might be TRBD1 (6 bases). CDR1 is SGDLS, CDR2 YYNGEE, per germline. V shed 0 bases and J shed 8 bases, with 14 bases lying between them. This CDR3 region has 14 residues. The CDR3 DNA is TGTGCCAGCAGCGTAGCTCTGGGGGCGCGGGGCTACACCTTC. The encoded protein is CASSVALGARGYTF.

This clone was recorded once. The gene calls are TRBV5-1 and TRBJ2-5; D is ambiguous. V was cut by 0 bases and J by 1 base, with 13 bases left in between. Germline V gene data show CDR1 as SGHRS and CDR2 as YFSETQ. The CDR3 extends over 16 amino acids. The CDR3 region has the DNA TGCGCCAGCAGCTTGGTTACCTCTACGCGCCAAGAGACCCAGTACTTC. It codes for CASSLVTSTRQETQYF.

The rearrangement links TRBV11-3 to TRBJ2-7; a weak D match, TRBD2 (7 bases). The V gene lost 5 bases and the J gene lost 7 bases, with 24 bases spanning the gap. Germline V gene data show CDR1 as SGHNT and CDR2 as YENEEA. There are 16 residues in the CDR3. The CDR3 nucleotides read TGTGCCAGCAGCCACGGGGGACTAACGAACAGGGAGGAGCAGTACTTC. It specifies CASSHGGLTNREEQYF.

This rearrangement joins TRBV18 to TRBJ1-4, with D maybe TRBD1 (5 bases). V was trimmed by 2 bases and J by 13 bases, leaving 20 bases between them. The germline CDR1 and CDR2 sequences are KGHSH and LQKENI. The CDR3 consists of 15 residues. The CDR3 coding sequence is TGTGCCAGCTCACCATTCCTTGGGGACGACAGCGGACTGTTTTTT. Protein sequence: CASSPFLGDDSGLFF.

The chain links TRBV7-9 to TRBJ2-2; the match to TRBD2 covers 8 bases. The CDR3 contains 15 residues. V dropped 5 bases and J dropped 0; count of bases not matched to a gene: 2. CDR1 SEHNR and CDR2 FQNEAQ come from the germline V gene (reference sequence). CDR3 nucleotides: TGTGCCAGCAGCCCGGGACTAGCGAACACCGGGGAGCTGTTTTTT. It yields the protein CASSPGLANTGELFF.

This clone was counted a single time. The chain recombines TRBV18 with TRBJ1-2; 7 bases line up with TRBD1. The V and J ends lost 4 bases and 6 bases, in that order; junction bases with no gene match: 5. CDR1 is KGHSH, CDR2 LQKENI, per germline. The CDR3 contains 13 residues. CDR3 nucleotide sequence: TGTGCCAGCTCACTCGGACAGGTGAATGGCTACACCTTC. Encoded protein: CASSLGQVNGYTF.

The CDR3 is CASSEGDNEQFF. The DNA for the CDR3 is TGTGCCAGCAGTGAAGGGGACAATGAGCAGTTCTTC. This chain uses TRBV2 with TRBJ2-1; D is ambiguous. Trimming stripped 1 base from V and 5 bases from J, with 3 bases between. Per the germline V gene, CDR1 is SNHLY and CDR2 is FYNNEI. CDR3 length: 12 residues.

This clone appeared a single time. This sequence joins TRBV27 and TRBJ2-3; D gene unclear. Trimming shortened V by 0 bases and J by 1 base, and 5 bases separated the two germline ends. Germline V gives CDR1 MNHEY, CDR2 SMNVEV (reference sequence). CDR3 length: 14 amino acids. CDR3 in amino acids: CASSLSPRTDTQYF. For the CDR3, the DNA is TGTGCCAGCAGTTTATCCCCCCGCACAGATACGCAGTATTTT.